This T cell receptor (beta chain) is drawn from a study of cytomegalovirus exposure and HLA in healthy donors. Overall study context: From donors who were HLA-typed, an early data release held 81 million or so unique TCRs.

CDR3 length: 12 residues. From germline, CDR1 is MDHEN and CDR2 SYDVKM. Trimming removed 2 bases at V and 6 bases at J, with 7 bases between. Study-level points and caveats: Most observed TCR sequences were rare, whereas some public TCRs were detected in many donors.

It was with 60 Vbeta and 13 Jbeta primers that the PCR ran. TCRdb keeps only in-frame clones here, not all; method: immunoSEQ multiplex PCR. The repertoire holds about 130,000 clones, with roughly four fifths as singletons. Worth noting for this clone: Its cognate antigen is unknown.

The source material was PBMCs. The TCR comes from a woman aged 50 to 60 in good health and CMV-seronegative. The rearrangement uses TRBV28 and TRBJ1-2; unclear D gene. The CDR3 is CASSLTPHGYTF. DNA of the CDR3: TGTGCCAGCAGTTTAACACCTCATGGCTACACCTTC.